Each of the 9 T cell receptor beta chains below was sequenced from the same sample in a study of PD-1 blockade in classical Hodgkin lymphoma. Repertoires were generated with immunoSEQ multiplex PCR, while TCRdb's copy carries only in-frame clones and drops some. The sample yields about 150,000 clones, under 85% seen once. Following autologous stem cell transplantation, relapse occurred in every patient, and exposure to brentuximab vedotin varied. Sequenced here: peripheral blood mononuclear cells (PBMCs), sampled before the second cycle of nivolumab. Every receptor here comes from a human donor with classical Hodgkin lymphoma.

V and J are TRBV11-3 and TRBJ2-7; D is possibly TRBD1 or TRBD2 (5 bases each). In germline, CDR1 is SGHNT, CDR2 YENEEA. Trimming left V 5 bases short and J 3 bases short, with 8 bases between. This CDR3 has 12 residues. CDR3 DNA: TGTGCCAGCAGCCGGGACGGCTACGAGCAGTACTTC. Amino acids: CASSRDGYEQYF.

The gene calls are TRBV6-5 and TRBJ2-1; D possibly corresponds to TRBD2 (5 bases). This CDR3 spans 16 amino acids. V lost 0 bases to trimming and J lost 7 bases, with 16 bases between them. From germline, CDR1 is MNHEY and CDR2 SVGAGI. The CDR3 region has the DNA TGTGCCAGCAGTTACTCGAATCTAGTTGGGAGAAATGAGCAGTTCTTC. This sequence encodes CASSYSNLVGRNEQFF.

The chain has TRBV15 and TRBJ2-1, with D possibly matching TRBD2 (6 bases). V lost 0 bases and J 9 bases, leaving 24 bases between the germline ends. CDR1 LNHNV and CDR2 YYDKDF come from the germline V gene (reference sequence). This CDR3 contains 18 residues. In DNA form, the CDR3 reads TGTGCCACCAGCAGAGATCGGGGAGCGGGCATATATAGCTTTGAGCAGTTCTTC. Amino acids: CATSRDRGAGIYSFEQFF.

The genes are TRBV18 and TRBJ2-7, with TRBD1 matching over 8 bases. The CDR3 runs to 16 residues. Germline lookup yields CDR1 KGHSH and CDR2 LQKENI. With V trimmed by 3 bases and J by 3 bases, 10 bases remained unmatched. The chain's CDR3 is CASSPKQGVLSYEQYF. In DNA, the CDR3 is TGTGCCAGCTCACCGAAACAGGGGGTTCTAAGCTACGAGCAGTACTTC.

The J gene is TRBJ2-3, the V gene TRBV10-3; TRBD2 agrees at 8 bases. The V and J ends lost 3 bases and 0 bases, in that order; junction bases with no gene match: 2. Germline V lookup: CDR1 ENHRY, CDR2 SYGVKD. The CDR3 is made up of 15 amino acids. CDR3 in DNA: TGTGCCATCAGTGAACGGGAGGGAAGCACAGATACGCAGTATTTT. Its translation: CAISEREGSTDTQYF.

This clone came up a few times. J is TRBJ2-1 and V is TRBV7-3; 9 bases fit TRBD1. CDR1 and CDR2 from the germline V gene are SGHTA and FQGTGA. The J segment lost 7 bases and the V segment lost 5 bases, leaving 6 bases of the junction unmatched. This CDR3 contains 14 residues. The CDR3 loop is CASSPTDRGNEQFF. In nucleotides, the CDR3 is TGTGCCAGCAGCCCGACGGACAGGGGTAATGAGCAGTTCTTC.

About this clone itself: Its ends do not fully match the called genes, so a read error is possible. The chain joins TRBV6-5 to TRBJ1-2; D is uncertain. Germline CDR1 reads MNHEY; CDR2 reads SVGAGI. This CDR3 region has 14 residues. The CDR3 here is CASTPGPQIYGYAF. CDR3 DNA: TGTGCCAGCACCCCGGGTCCGCAAATTTATGGCTACGCCTTC.

The chain has TRBV6-1 and TRBJ2-7; TRBD2 aligns across 9 bases. The V gene end was trimmed by 1 base and the J gene end by 7 bases; junction bases not matched to a gene: 8. The CDR3 extends over 15 amino acids. CDR1 is MNHNS, CDR2 SASEGT, per germline. The CDR3 loop reads CASSEVPAGGREQYF. DNA of the CDR3: TGTGCCAGCAGTGAAGTCCCGGCGGGGGGGCGTGAGCAGTACTTC.

This chain uses TRBV6-6 with TRBJ1-5; D is ambiguous. V was pared by 2 bases and J by 4 bases, with 6 bases between. This CDR3 is built from 13 residues. Germline loops: CDR1 MNHNY, CDR2 SVGAGI (reference sequence). The DNA of the CDR3 is TGTGCCAGCAGTTACGACCAGAATCAGCCCCAGCATTTT. Translation gives CASSYDQNQPQHF.